This TCR beta chain was sequenced in a study of blood T cell repertoires in COVID-19. V was pared by 6 bases and J by 7 bases, with 18 bases between. This CDR3 is built from 14 residues. The germline gives CDR1 LNHNV, CDR2 YYDKDF (reference sequence). Assay used: immunoSEQ multiplex PCR; TCRdb lists only in-frame clones, some missing. The sample includes approximately 90,000 clones, about 85% of them seen just once. This clone has only a few counts. The rearrangement joins TRBV15 to TRBJ1-2; D remains ambiguous. Sequencing was performed on peripheral blood. This TCR derives from a human donor in a cohort sampled during active COVID-19. The CDR3 here is CATRKRKTDSGYTF. For the CDR3, the DNA is TGTGCCACCAGAAAGAGGAAAACGGATAGTGGCTACACCTTC. The full variable domain, in which reference TRBV15 and TRBJ1-2 provide the parts outside the CDR3, is DAMVIQNPRYQVTQFGKPVTLSCSQTLNHNVMYWYQQKSSQAPKLLFHYYDKDFNNEADTPDNFQSRRPNTSFCFLDIRSPGLGDTAMYLCATRKRKTDSGYTFGSGTRLTVV.